The T cell receptor (beta chain) under discussion was sequenced for a study of cytomegalovirus exposure and HLA in healthy donors. Study-wide points: Differences between HLA loci emerged in a later analysis of TCR association rates, with DRB1 most and HLA-C fewest. In terms of immune exposure information, only CMV serostatus was available. TCR beta V- and J-gene trimming was later associated with a missense DCLRE1C variant.

As to this clone: Antigen unknown.

Germline assignment: CDR1 SGHVS and CDR2 FQNEAQ. This CDR3 region has 11 residues. The ends were cut back, 5 bases at V and 6 bases at J, with 8 bases in the middle. PCR employed 60 Vbeta and 13 Jbeta primers. TCRdb keeps only in-frame clones here, not all; method: immunoSEQ multiplex PCR. The sample includes 90,000 to 100,000 clones, around 80% of them seen just once. This TCR came from a man in his 60s in good health and CMV-seropositive. This chain uses TRBV7-8 with TRBJ2-7; weak D call: TRBD2 (5 bases). Material: PBMCs. CDR3 amino acids: CASSLRGEQYF. The CDR3 bases are TGTGCCAGCAGCCTCCGGGGCGAGCAGTACTTC.